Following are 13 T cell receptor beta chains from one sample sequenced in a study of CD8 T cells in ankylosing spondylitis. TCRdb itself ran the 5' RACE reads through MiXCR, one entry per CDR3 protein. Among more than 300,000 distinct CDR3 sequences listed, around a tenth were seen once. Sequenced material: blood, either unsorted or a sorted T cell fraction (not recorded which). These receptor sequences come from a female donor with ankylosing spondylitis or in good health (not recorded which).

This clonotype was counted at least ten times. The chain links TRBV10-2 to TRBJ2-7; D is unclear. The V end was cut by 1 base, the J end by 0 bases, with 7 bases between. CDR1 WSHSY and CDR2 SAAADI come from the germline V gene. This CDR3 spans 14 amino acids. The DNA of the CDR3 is TGCGCCAGCAGTGAGTTAGTTGGCTCCTACGAGCAGTACTTC. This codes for CASSELVGSYEQYF.

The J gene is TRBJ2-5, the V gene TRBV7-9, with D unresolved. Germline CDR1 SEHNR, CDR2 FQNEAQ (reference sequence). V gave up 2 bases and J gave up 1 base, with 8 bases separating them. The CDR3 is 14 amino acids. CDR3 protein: CASSLSPVQETQYF. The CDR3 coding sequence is TGTGCCAGCAGCTTAAGTCCAGTCCAAGAGACCCAGTACTTC.

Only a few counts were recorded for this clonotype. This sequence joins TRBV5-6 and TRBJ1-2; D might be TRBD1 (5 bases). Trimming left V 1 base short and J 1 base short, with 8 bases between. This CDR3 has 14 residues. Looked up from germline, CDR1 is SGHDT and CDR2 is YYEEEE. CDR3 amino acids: CASSLSDSNYGYTF. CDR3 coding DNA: TGTGCCAGCAGCTTGTCAGACAGTAACTATGGCTACACCTTC.

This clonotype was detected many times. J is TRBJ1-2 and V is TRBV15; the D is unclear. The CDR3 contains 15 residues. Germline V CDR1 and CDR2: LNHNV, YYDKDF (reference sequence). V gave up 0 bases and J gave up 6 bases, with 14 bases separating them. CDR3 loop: CATSRDFPSPHGYTF. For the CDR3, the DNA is TGTGCCACCAGCAGAGATTTTCCCAGTCCACATGGCTACACCTTC.

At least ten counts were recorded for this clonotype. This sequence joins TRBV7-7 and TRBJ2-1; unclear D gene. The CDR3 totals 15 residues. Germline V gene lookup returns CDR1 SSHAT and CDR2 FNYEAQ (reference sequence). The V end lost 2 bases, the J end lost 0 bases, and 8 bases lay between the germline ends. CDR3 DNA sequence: TGTGCCAGCAGCTTAAGACTCAGCTCCTACAATGAGCAGTTCTTC. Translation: CASSLRLSSYNEQFF.

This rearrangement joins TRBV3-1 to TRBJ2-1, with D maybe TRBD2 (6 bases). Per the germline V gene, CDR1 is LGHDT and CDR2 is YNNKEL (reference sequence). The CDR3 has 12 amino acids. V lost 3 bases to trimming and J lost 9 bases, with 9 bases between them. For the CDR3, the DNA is TGTGCCAGCAGCCAGGCGGGGAGTGAGCAGTTCTTC. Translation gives CASSQAGSEQFF.

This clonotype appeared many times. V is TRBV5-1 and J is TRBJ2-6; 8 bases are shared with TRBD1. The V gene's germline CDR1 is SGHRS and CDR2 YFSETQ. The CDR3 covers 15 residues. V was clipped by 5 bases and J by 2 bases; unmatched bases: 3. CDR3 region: CASSPGGAGANVLTF. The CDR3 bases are TGCGCCAGCAGTCCAGGGGGCGCTGGGGCCAACGTCCTGACTTTC.

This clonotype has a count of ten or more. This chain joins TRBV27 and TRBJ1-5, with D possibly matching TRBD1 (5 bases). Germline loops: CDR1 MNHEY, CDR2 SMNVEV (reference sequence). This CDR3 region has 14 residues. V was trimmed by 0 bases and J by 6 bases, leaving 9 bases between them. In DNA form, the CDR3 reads TGTGCCAGCAGTTTATCCAGGGAAGGTCAGCCCCAGCATTTT. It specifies CASSLSREGQPQHF.

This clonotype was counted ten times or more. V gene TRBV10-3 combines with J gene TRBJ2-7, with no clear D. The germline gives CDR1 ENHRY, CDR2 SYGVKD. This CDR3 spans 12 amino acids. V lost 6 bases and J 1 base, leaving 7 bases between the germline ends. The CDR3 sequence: CAISPQSYEQYF. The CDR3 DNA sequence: TGTGCCATCAGCCCGCAATCCTACGAGCAGTACTTC.

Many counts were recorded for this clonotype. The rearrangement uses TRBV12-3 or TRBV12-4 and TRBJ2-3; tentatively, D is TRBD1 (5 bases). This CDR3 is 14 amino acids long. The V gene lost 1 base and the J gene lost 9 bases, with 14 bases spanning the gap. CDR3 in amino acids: CASSLGTRGETQYF. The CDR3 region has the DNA TGTGCCAGCAGTTTAGGGACAAGAGGAGAAACGCAGTATTTT.

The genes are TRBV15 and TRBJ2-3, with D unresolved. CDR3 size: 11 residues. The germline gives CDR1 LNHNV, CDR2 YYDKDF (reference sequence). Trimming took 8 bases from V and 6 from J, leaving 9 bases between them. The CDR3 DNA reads TGTGCCACCTCCATGGGGGATACGCAGTATTTT. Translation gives CATSMGDTQYF.

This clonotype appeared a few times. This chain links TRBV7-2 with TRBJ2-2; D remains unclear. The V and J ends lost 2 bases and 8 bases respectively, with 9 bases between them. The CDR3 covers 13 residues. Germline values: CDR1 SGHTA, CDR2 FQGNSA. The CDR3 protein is CASSLNFKGELFF. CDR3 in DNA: TGTGCCAGCAGCTTAAATTTTAAGGGGGAGCTGTTTTTT.

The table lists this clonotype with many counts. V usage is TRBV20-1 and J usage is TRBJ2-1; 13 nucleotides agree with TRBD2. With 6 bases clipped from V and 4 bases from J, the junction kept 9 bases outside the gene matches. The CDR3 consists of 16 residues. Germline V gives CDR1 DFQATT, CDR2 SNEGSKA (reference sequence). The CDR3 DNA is TGCAGTGCCGCAACACTAGCGGGGGGGATGTACAATGAGCAGTTCTTC. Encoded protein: CSAATLAGGMYNEQFF.